This entry describes one T cell receptor (beta chain). The sample belongs to a study of brain T cells in children with intractable seizures. TCRdb keeps only in-frame clones here, not all; method: immunoSEQ multiplex PCR. The sample consists of 50,000 to 80,000 clones, 90% to 96% of them appearing once. Germline V gives CDR1 MNHEY, CDR2 SMNVEV (reference sequence). The CDR3 spans 15 residues. The V end lost 3 bases, the J end lost 5 bases, and 16 bases lay between the germline ends. The chain joins TRBV27 to TRBJ1-1; D is possibly TRBD1 (5 bases). The sequenced sample was peripheral blood, obtained at surgery. The sequence came from a boy younger than two with focal cortical dysplasia and intractable seizures. The CDR3 region is CASSFAGWGETEAFF. The CDR3, as DNA: TGTGCCAGCAGTTTCGCGGGCTGGGGCGAAACTGAAGCTTTCTTT.